This TCR beta chain was sequenced for a study of cytomegalovirus exposure and HLA in healthy donors. Study-level points and caveats: Some V segments, TRBV6-2 and TRBV6-3 among them, were indistinguishable and were therefore excluded.

This CDR3 spans 15 amino acids. Germline CDR1 is LNHNV and CDR2 is YYDKDF (reference sequence). The PCR used 60 Vbeta and 13 Jbeta primers. Only in-frame clones appear in the TCRdb table, and some are missing; sequencing was by immunoSEQ multiplex PCR. Among about 200,000 clones listed, 70% to 80% were seen once. In the case of this clone: Its antigen is undetermined.

Sequenced: PBMCs. The TCR originated in a man aged 40-50 years in good health and CMV-seronegative. This rearrangement joins TRBV15 to TRBJ2-5, with 10 positions matching TRBD2. The better agreement between TRBJ2-7 and the DNA end casts doubt on the J call. For the CDR3, the DNA is TGTGCCACCAGCAGGGGGGGGCTAGCGGGAGCCGAGCAGTACTTC. This gives the protein CATSRGGLAGAEQYF.